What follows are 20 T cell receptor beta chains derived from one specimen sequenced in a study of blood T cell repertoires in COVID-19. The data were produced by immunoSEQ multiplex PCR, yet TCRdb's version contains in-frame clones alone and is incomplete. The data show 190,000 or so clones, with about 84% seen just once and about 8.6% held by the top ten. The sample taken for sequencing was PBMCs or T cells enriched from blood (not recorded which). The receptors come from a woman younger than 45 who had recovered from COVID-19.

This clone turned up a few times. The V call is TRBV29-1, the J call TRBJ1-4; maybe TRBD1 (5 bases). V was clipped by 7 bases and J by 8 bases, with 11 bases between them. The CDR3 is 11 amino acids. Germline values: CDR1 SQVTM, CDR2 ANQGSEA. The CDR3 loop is CSAKEGEKLFF. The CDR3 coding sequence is TGCAGCGCAAAGGAGGGGGAAAAACTGTTTTTT.

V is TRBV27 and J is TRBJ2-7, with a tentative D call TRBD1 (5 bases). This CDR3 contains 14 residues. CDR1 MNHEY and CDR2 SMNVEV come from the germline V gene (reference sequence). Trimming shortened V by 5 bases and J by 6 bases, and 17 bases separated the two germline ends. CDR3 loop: CASSPSGASGEQYF. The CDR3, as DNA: TGTGCCAGCAGTCCTAGTGGGGCCTCGGGCGAGCAGTACTTC.

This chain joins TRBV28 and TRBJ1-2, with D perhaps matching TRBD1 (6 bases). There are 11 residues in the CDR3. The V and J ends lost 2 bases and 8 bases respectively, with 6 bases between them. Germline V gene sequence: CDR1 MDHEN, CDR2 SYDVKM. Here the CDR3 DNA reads TGTGCCAGCAGTTTAGACAGGGGCTACACCTTC. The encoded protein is CASSLDRGYTF.

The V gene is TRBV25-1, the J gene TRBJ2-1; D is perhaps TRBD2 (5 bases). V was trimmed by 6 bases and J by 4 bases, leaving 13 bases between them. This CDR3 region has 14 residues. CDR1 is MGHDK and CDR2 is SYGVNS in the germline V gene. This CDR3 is CASRTGSGYNEQFF. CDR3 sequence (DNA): TGTGCCAGCAGAACGGGGTCGGGGTACAATGAGCAGTTCTTC. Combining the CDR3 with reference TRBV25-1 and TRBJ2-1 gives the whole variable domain EADIYQTPRYLVIGTGKKITLECSQTMGHDKMYWYQQDPGMELHLIHYSYGVNSTEKGDLSSESTVSRIRTEHFPLTLESARPSHTSQYLCASRTGSGYNEQFFGPGTRLTVL.

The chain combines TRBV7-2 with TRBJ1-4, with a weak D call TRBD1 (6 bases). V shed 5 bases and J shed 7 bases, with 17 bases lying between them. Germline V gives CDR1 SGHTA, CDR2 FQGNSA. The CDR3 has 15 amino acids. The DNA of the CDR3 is TGTGCCAGCAGCCTCTCGCGGGGGCGGGTTGAAAAACTGTTTTTT. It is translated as CASSLSRGRVEKLFF.

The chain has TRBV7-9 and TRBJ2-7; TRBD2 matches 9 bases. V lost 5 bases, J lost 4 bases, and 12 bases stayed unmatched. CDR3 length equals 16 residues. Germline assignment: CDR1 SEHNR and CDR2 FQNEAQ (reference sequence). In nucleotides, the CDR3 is TGTGCCAGCAGCAAAGGGGGTAGCGGGAGTGGGTACGAGCAGTACTTC. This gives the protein CASSKGGSGSGYEQYF.

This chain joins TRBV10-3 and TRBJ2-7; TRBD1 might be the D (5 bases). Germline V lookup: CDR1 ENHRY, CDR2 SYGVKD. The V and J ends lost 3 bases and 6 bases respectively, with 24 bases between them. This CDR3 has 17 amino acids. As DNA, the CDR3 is TGTGCCATCAGTGATCCATCCACCATCGTAAGGGGTGGCGAGCAGTACTTC. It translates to CAISDPSTIVRGGEQYF.

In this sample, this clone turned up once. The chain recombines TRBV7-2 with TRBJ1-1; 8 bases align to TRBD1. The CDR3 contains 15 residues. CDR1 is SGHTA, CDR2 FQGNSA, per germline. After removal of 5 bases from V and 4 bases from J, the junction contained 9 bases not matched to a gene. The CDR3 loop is CASSTHRGWPTEAFF. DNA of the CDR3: TGTGCCAGCAGCACACACAGGGGGTGGCCCACTGAAGCTTTCTTT.

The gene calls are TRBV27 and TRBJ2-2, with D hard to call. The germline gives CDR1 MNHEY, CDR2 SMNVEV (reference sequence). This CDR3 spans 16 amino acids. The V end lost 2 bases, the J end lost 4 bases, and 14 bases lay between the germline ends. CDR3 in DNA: TGTGCCAGCAGTTTAACCTGGTCCTTTAGCACCGGGGAGCTGTTTTTT. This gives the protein CASSLTWSFSTGELFF.

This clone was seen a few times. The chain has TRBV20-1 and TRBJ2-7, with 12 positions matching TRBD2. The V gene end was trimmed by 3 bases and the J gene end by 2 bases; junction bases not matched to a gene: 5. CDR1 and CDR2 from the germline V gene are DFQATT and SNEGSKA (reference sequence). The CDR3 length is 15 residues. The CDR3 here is CSASTLAGGPYEQYF. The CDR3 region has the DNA TGCAGTGCTAGTACCCTAGCGGGAGGGCCCTACGAGCAGTACTTC.

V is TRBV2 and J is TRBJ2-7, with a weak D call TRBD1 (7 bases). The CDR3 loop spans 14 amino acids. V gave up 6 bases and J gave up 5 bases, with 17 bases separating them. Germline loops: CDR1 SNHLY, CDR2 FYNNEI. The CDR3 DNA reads TGTGCCAGCAGAGATGGAGGGGGCCTAGACGAGCAGTACTTC. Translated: CASRDGGGLDEQYF.

The CDR3, as DNA: TGTGCCAGCAGCGCCCTAGGGCAGGGCGGGGAGCTGTTTTTT. Encoded protein: CASSALGQGGELFF. The chain combines TRBV9 with TRBJ2-2, with D tentatively TRBD1 (5 bases). Per germline, CDR1 SGDLS and CDR2 YYNGEE. The CDR3 runs 14 residues. V lost 3 bases and J 7 bases, leaving 13 bases between the germline ends.

CDR3 in amino acids: CASSGQLAGGFRNTDTQYF. The CDR3 DNA reads TGTGCCAGCAGCGGCCAACTAGCGGGAGGGTTTAGGAACACAGATACGCAGTATTTT. The chain is built from TRBV5-5 and TRBJ2-3; 13 positions match TRBD2. Per the germline V gene, CDR1 is SGHKS and CDR2 is YYEKEE (reference sequence). The trim removed 4 bases at V and 2 bases at J, leaving 13 bases unmatched. This CDR3 has 19 amino acids.

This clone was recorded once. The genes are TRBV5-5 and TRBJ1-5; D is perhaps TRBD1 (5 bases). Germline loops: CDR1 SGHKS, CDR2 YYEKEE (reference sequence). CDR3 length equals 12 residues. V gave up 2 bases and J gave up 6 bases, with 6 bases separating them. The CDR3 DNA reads TGTGCCAGCAGCTTTAGGGGTCAGCCCCAGCATTTT. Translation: CASSFRGQPQHF. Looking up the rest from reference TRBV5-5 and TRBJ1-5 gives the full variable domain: DAGVTQSPTHLIKTRGQQVTLRCSPISGHKSVSWYQQVLGQGPQFIFQYYEKEERGRGNFPDRFSARQFPNYSSELNVNALLLGDSALYLCASSFRGQPQHFGDGTRLSIL.

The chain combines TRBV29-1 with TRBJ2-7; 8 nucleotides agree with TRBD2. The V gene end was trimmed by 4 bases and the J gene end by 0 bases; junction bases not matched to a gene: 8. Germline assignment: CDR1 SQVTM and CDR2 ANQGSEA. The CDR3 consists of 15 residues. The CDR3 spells CSVGIAGGPSYEQYF. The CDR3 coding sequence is TGCAGCGTTGGAATCGCGGGGGGACCCTCCTACGAGCAGTACTTC.

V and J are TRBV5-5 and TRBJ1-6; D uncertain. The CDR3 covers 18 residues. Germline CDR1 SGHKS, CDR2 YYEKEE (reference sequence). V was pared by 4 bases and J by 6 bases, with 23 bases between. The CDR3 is CASSPRPAPGSGNSPLHF. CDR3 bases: TGTGCCAGCAGCCCGCGACCCGCGCCGGGTTCGGGTAATTCACCCCTCCACTTT. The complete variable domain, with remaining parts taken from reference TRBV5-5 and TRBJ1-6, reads DAGVTQSPTHLIKTRGQQVTLRCSPISGHKSVSWYQQVLGQGPQFIFQYYEKEERGRGNFPDRFSARQFPNYSSELNVNALLLGDSALYLCASSPRPAPGSGNSPLHFGNGTRLTVT.

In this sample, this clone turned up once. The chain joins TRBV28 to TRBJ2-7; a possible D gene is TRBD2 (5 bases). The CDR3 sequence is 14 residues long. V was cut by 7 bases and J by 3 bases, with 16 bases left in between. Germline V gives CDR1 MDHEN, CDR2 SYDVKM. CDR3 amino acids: CASNEGFGLYEQYF. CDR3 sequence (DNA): TGTGCCAGCAACGAGGGATTCGGCCTCTACGAGCAGTACTTC.

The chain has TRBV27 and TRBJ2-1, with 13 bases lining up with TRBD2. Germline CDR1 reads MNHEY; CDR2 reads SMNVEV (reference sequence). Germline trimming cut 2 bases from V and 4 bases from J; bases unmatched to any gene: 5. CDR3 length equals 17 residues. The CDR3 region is CASSLRSTSGRYNEQFF. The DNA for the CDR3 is TGTGCCAGCAGTTTAAGATCGACTAGCGGGAGGTACAATGAGCAGTTCTTC.

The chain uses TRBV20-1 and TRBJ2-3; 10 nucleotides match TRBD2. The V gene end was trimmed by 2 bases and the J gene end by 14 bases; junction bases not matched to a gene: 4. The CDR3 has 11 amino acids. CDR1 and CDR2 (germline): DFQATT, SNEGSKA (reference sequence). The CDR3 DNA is TGCAGTGCTAGACTAGCGGGAGTGGTGTATTTT. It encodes CSARLAGVVYF.

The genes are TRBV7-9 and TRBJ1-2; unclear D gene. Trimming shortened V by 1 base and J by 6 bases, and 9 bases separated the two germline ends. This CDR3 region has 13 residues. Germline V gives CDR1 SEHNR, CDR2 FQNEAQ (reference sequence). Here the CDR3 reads CASSLDSVDGYTF. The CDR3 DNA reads TGTGCCAGCAGCTTAGACAGTGTGGATGGCTACACCTTC.